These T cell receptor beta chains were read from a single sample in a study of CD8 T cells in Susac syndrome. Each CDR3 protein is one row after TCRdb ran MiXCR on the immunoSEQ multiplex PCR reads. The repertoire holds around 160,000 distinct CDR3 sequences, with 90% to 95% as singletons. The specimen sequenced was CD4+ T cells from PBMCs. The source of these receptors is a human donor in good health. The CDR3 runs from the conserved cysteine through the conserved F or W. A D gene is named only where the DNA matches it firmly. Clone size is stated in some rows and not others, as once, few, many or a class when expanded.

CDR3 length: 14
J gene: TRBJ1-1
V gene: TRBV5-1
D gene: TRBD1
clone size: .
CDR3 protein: CASSMGQGNTEAFF
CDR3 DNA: TGCGCCAGCAGTATGGGACAGGGGAACACTGAAGCTTTCTTT

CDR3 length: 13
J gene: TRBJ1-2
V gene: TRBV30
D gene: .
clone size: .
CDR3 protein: CAWSVKAGHGYTF
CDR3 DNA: TGTGCCTGGAGTGTGAAGGCAGGGCATGGCTACACCTTC

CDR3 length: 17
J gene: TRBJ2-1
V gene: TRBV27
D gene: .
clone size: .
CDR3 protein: CASSLSWRGSSYNEQFF
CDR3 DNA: TGTGCCAGCAGTTTATCGTGGCGGGGCAGCTCCTACAATGAGCAGTTCTTC

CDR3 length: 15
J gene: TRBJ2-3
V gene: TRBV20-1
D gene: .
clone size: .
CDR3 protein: CSARVGGGGPDTQYF
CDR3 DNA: TGCAGTGCTAGAGTCGGGGGAGGGGGCCCAGATACGCAGTATTTT

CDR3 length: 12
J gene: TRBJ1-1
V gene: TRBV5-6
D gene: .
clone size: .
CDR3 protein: CASSFGPNVAFF
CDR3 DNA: TGTGCCAGCAGCTTTGGTCCGAACGTAGCTTTCTTT

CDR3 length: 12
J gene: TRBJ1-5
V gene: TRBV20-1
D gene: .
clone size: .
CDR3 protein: CSATQGNQPQHF
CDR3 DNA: TGCAGTGCTACACAGGGTAATCAGCCCCAGCATTTT

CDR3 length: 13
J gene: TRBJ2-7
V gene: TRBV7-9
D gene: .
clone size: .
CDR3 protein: CASSLEVTDEQYF
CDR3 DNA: TGTGCCAGCAGCTTAGAGGTTACCGACGAGCAGTACTTC

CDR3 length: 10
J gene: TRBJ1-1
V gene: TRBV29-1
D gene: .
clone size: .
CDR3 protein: CSVVLGEAFF
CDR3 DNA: TGCAGCGTTGTACTCGGTGAAGCTTTCTTT

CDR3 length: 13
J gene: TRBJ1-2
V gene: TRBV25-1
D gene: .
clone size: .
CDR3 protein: CASSAGGIDGYTF
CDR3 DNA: TGTGCCAGCAGCGCGGGGGGGATTGATGGCTACACCTTC

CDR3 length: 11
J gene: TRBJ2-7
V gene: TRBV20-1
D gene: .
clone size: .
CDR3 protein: CSGGQIAEQYF
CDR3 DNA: TGCAGTGGGGGACAAATCGCCGAGCAGTACTTC

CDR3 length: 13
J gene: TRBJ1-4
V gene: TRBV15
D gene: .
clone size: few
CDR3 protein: CATSRDRDEKLFF
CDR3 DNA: TGTGCCACCAGCAGAGATCGGGATGAAAAACTGTTTTTT

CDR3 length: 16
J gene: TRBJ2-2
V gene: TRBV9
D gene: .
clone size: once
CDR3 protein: CASSPITGIRTGELFF
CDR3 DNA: TGTGCCAGCAGCCCAATTACAGGGATCCGCACCGGGGAGCTGTTTTTT

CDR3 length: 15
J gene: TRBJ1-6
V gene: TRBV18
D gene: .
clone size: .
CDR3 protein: CASSPFPGPNSPLHF
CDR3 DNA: TGTGCCAGCTCACCCTTCCCGGGGCCCAATTCACCCCTCCACTTT

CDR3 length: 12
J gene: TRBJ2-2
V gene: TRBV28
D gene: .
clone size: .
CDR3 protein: CASSLRPGELFF
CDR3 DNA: TGTGCCAGCAGTTTGCGCCCCGGGGAGCTGTTTTTT

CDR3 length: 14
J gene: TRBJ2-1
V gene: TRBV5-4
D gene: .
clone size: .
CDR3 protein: CASSLGTQGSEQFF
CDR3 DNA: TGTGCCAGCAGCCTCGGGACACAGGGTAGTGAGCAGTTCTTC

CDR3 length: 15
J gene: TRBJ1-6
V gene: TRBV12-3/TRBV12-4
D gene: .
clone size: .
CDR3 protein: CASSRDPGGNSPLHF
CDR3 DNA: TGTGCCAGCAGTCGGGACCCTGGGGGGAATTCACCCCTCCACTTT

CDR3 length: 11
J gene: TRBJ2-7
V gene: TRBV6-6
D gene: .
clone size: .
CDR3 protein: CASSPGSRWYF
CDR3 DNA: TGTGCCAGCAGTCCCGGGTCTAGGTGGTACTTC

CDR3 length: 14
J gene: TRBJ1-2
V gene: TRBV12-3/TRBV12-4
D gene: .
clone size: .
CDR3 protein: CASSSTTDNYGYTF
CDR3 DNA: TGTGCCAGCAGTTCGACGACGGACAACTATGGCTACACCTTC

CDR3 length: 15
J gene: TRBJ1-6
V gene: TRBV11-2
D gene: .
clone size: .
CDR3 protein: CASSSLGVLNSPLHF
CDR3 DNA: TGTGCCAGCAGTTCCCTAGGGGTACTGAATTCACCCCTCCACTTT

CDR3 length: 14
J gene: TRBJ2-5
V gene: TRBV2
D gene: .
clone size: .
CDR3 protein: CASSEAGGPGTQYF
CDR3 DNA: TGTGCCAGCAGTGAAGCGGGGGGGCCGGGGACCCAGTACTTC

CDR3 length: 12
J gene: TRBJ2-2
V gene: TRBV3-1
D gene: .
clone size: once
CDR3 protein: CASSHLTGELFF
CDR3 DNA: TGTGCCAGCAGCCACCTCACCGGGGAGCTGTTTTTT

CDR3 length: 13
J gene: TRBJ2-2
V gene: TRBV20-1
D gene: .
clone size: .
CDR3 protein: CSASRGSTGELFF
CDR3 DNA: TGCAGTGCTAGTCGGGGGAGCACCGGGGAGCTGTTTTTT

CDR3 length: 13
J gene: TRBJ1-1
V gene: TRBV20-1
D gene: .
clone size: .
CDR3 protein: CSASSQANTEAFF
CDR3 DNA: TGCAGTGCTAGTTCACAGGCGAACACTGAAGCTTTCTTT

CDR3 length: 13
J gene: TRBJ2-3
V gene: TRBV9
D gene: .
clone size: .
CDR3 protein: CASSDRIADTQYF
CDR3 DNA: TGTGCCAGCAGCGACCGTATCGCAGATACGCAGTATTTT

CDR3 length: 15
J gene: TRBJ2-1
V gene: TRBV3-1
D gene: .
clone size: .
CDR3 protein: CASSQGRGLGNEQFF
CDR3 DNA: TGTGCCAGCAGCCAAGGTAGGGGGTTGGGTAATGAGCAGTTCTTC

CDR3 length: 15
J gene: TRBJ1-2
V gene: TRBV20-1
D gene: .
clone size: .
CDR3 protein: CSARDRARGDYGYTF
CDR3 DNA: TGCAGTGCTAGAGATCGGGCCAGGGGAGACTATGGCTACACCTTC

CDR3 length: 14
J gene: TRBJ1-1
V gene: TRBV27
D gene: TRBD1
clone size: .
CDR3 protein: CASSVDRRNTEAFF
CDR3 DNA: TGTGCCAGCAGTGTGGACAGGCGGAACACTGAAGCTTTCTTT

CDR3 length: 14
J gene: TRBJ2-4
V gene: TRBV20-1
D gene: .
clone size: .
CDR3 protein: CSAPREGRLDIQYF
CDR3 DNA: TGCAGTGCCCCACGGGAAGGGAGGCTAGACATTCAGTACTTC

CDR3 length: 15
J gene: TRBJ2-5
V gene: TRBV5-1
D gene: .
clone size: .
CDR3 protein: CASSRTGGSQETQYF
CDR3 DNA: TGCGCCAGCAGCAGGACCGGGGGTTCACAAGAGACCCAGTACTTC

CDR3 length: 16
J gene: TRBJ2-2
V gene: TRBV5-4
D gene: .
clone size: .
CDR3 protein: CASRSQQGGDTGELFF
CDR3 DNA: TGTGCCAGCAGGTCACAACAGGGAGGGGACACCGGGGAGCTGTTTTTT

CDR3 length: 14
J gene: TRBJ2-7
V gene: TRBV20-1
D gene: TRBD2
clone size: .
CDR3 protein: CSAPGRGGGYEQYF
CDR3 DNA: TGCAGTGCCCCAGGACGCGGGGGGGGATACGAGCAGTACTTC

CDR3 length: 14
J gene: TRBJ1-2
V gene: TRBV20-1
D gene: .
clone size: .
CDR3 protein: CSARDFRHTAGYTF
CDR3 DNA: TGCAGTGCTAGAGATTTCCGGCACACAGCAGGCTACACCTTC

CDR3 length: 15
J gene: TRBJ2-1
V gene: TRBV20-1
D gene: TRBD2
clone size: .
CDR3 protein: CSARGLAGGYNEQFF
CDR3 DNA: TGCAGTGCTAGAGGACTAGCGGGGGGTTACAATGAGCAGTTCTTC

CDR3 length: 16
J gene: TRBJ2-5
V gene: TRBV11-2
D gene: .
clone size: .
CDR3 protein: CASSSMAGPYQETQYF
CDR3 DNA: TGTGCCAGCAGCTCCATGGCGGGGCCGTACCAAGAGACCCAGTACTTC

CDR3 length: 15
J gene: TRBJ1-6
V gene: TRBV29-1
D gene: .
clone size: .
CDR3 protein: CSVPGPWAYNSPLHF
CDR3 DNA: TGCAGCGTTCCAGGGCCTTGGGCCTATAATTCACCCCTCCACTTT

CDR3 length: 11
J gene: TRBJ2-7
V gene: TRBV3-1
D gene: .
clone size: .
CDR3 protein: CASSQGGKQYF
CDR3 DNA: TGTGCCAGCAGCCAAGGCGGAAAGCAGTACTTC

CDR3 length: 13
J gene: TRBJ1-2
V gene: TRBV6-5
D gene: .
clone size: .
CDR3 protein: CASCYREGDGYTF
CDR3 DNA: TGTGCCAGCTGCTACCGGGAGGGAGACGGCTACACCTTC

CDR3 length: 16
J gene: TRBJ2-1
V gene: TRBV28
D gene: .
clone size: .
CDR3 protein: CASRERGPSSYNEQFF
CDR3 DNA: TGTGCCAGCAGAGAAAGGGGACCTAGCTCCTACAATGAGCAGTTCTTC

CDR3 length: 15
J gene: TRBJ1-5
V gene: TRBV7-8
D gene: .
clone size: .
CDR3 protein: CASSLARRPNQPQHF
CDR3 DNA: TGTGCCAGCAGCTTAGCACGCAGACCCAATCAGCCCCAGCATTTT

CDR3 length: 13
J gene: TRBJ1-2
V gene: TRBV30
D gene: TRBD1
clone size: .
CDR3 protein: CAFQGQRNYGYTF
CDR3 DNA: TGTGCCTTCCAGGGACAGCGTAACTATGGCTACACCTTC

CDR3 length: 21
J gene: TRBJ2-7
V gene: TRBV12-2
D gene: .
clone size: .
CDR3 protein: CASRLSQSRGLSGGRPDEQYF
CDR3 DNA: TGTGCAAGTCGCTTATCCCAATCCCGTGGACTTAGCGGGGGGAGGCCAGACGAGCAGTACTTC

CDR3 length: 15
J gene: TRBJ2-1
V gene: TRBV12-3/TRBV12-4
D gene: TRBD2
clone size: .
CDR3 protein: CASKQAGGSYNEQFF
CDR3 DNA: TGTGCCAGCAAGCAAGCGGGGGGCAGCTACAATGAGCAGTTCTTC

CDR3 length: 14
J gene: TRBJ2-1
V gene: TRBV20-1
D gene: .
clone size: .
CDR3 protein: CSARAGGSYNEQFF
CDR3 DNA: TGCAGTGCCAGAGCTGGGGGGTCCTACAATGAGCAGTTCTTC

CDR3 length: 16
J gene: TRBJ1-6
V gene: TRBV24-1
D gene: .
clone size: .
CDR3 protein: CATSGSFDTGGSPLHF
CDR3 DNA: TGTGCCACCAGTGGTTCCTTCGACACCGGGGGATCACCCCTCCACTTT

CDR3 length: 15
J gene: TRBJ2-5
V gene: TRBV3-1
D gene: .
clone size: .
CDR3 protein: CASSQDSRGTETQYF
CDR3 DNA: TGTGCCAGCAGCCAAGATTCTAGGGGAACGGAGACCCAGTACTTC

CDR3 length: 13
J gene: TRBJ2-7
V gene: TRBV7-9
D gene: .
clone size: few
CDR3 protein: CASSLAGRHEQYF
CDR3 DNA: TGTGCCAGCAGCTTAGCGGGACGCCACGAGCAGTACTTC

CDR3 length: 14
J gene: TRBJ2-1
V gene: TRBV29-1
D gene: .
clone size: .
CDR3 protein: CSVLSGDSYNEQFF
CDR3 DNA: TGCAGCGTTTTGTCCGGGGACTCCTACAATGAGCAGTTCTTC

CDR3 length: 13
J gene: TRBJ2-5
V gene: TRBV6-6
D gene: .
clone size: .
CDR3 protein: CASSYFGQETQYF
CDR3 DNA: TGTGCCAGCAGTTACTTTGGCCAAGAGACCCAGTACTTC